The rows below give T cell receptor beta chains drawn from one sample of a study of metastatic and nonmetastatic thyroid tumors. TCRdb re-analyzed the PCR reads through MiXCR. The sample holds approximately 14,000 clones, almost 30% seen once. Sequencing was done on a sample of blood. Receptors originate from a female donor with papillary thyroid cancer or a benign thyroid nodule (not recorded which). Some clones in this sample may be carry-over from other donors' samples. CDR3s include the opening cysteine and the closing phenylalanine or tryptophan. D genes are given only for firm matches. Clone size is stated in some rows and not others, as once, few, many or a class when expanded.

clone size,J gene,V gene,D gene,CDR3 DNA,CDR3 protein
.,TRBJ2-7,TRBV11-2,TRBD2,TGTGCCAGCAGCCCAGGGACTAGCGGGAGAGGGACCTACGAGCAGTACTTC,CASSPGTSGRGTYEQYF
.,TRBJ2-1,TRBV6-1,TRBD2,TGTGCCAGCAGGGTCGGACTAGCGGACCGAGGGGATGAGCAGTTCTTC,CASRVGLADRGDEQFF
medium-sized,TRBJ2-1,TRBV10-2,.,TGCGCCAGCAGTGTGGGAGGTCCCGGGACAGCAACCTACAATGAGCAGTTCTTC,CASSVGGPGTATYNEQFF
.,TRBJ2-5,TRBV20-1,.,TGCAGTGCCCCCCGTGGGGGGGAGACCCAGTACTTC,CSAPRGGETQYF
medium-sized,TRBJ2-1,TRBV5-1,TRBD2,TGCGCCAGCAGCTCGGGACTAGCGGGGTTCGCAATGAAGGAGTTCTTC,CASSSGLAGFAMKEFF
.,TRBJ2-1,TRBV20-1,TRBD2,TGCAGTGCTAGAGATCTAGCGGGATATACCTCCTACAATGAGCAGTTCTTC,CSARDLAGYTSYNEQFF
.,TRBJ1-1,TRBV5-6,.,TGTGCCAGCACCAACCGCCCAGGCTCTGAAGCTTTGTTT,CASTNRPGSEALF
.,TRBJ2-7,TRBV11-3,.,TGTGCCAGCAGCCTCCCCCGGGGCAAGCAGTACTTC,CASSLPRGKQYF
medium-sized,TRBJ1-1,TRBV20-1,.,TGCAGTGCTAGTAGCGGGCAGGCGGGGACTGAAGCTTTCTTT,CSASSGQAGTEAFF
medium-sized,TRBJ2-5,TRBV20-1,TRBD2,TGCAGTGCTACCGCTAGCGGGAGGGCCTTGGAGACCCAGTACTTC,CSATASGRALETQYF
.,TRBJ1-1,TRBV30,.,TGTGCCTGGGGGAAGTACACTGAAGCTTTCTTT,CAWGKYTEAFF
.,TRBJ1-1,TRBV5-4,.,TGTGCCAGCAGCTTGGACAGGAACACTGAAGCCTTCTTT,CASSLDRNTEAFF
few,TRBJ1-1,TRBV19,TRBD1,TGTGCCAGTAGTATCAGGGGGGGCCGCACTGAAGCTTTCTTT,CASSIRGGRTEAFF
few,TRBJ2-5,TRBV7-9,.,TGTGCCAGCAGCTTATTGGAGACCAAGTACTTC,CASSLLETKYF
.,TRBJ2-7,TRBV7-7,TRBD1,TGTGCTAGCAGCTTAGGCGCAGGGGGCGTCGAGCAGTACTTC,CASSLGAGGVEQYF
few,TRBJ1-2,TRBV6-1,TRBD1,TGTGCCAGCACTAGGGGGCAAATCTATGGCTACACCTTC,CASTRGQIYGYTF
many,TRBJ2-5,TRBV2,TRBD1,TGTGCCAGCAGTAACACAGGGGACCAAGAGACCCAGTACTTC,CASSNTGDQETQYF
few,TRBJ1-2,TRBV6-6,.,TGTGCCAGCAGTTACAGACAGCTTAACTATGGCTACACCTTC,CASSYRQLNYGYTF
once,TRBJ2-5,TRBV20-1,.,TGCAGTGCCACTCCCCTTCGGCCCACCCTAGAGACCCAGTACTTC,CSATPLRPTLETQYF
.,TRBJ2-3,TRBV12-3/TRBV12-4,TRBD2,TGTGCCAGCGCAACCGGGACTAGCGGGACAGATACGCAGTATTTT,CASATGTSGTDTQYF
.,TRBJ2-7,TRBV5-1,TRBD1,TGCGCCAGCAGCTTGACGGGACAGAGCTACGAGCAGTACTTC,CASSLTGQSYEQYF
medium-sized,TRBJ2-1,TRBV28,TRBD2,TGTGCCAGCAGTTCTCCGGCTAGCGGGTACAATGAGCAGTTCTTC,CASSSPASGYNEQFF
once,TRBJ2-3,TRBV24-1,.,TGTGCCACCAGTGACCTATCTGGGGGCCCAGAGGGCACAGATACGCAGTATTTT,CATSDLSGGPEGTDTQYF
medium-sized,TRBJ2-7,TRBV28,.,TGTGCCAGCAGGCCCGTCGACAGCTCACCCTACGAGCAGTACTTC,CASRPVDSSPYEQYF
medium-sized,TRBJ2-7,TRBV5-5,.,TGTGCCAGCAGCTTGCTAATTTACGAGCAGTACTTC,CASSLLIYEQYF
.,TRBJ2-7,TRBV6-1,TRBD2,TGTGCCAGCAGCTCGACTAGCGGACACTACGAGCAGTACTTC,CASSSTSGHYEQYF
once,TRBJ2-7,TRBV4-2,.,TGTGCCAGCAGCCAAGCCGGTGGCGTTCCAACCTACGAGCAGTACTTC,CASSQAGGVPTYEQYF
many,TRBJ2-1,TRBV6-1,.,TGTGCCAGCAAAATTTCGAGACTTTACACCTACAATGAGCAGTTCTTC,CASKISRLYTYNEQFF
.,TRBJ1-1,TRBV7-6,.,TGTGCCAGCTGGACGGGAGGGATGAACACTGAAGATTTCTTT,CASWTGGMNTEDFF
once,TRBJ2-1,TRBV11-2,TRBD2,TGTGCCAGCAGCTACAGGACTAGCGGTGAAGGCGAGCAGTTCTTC,CASSYRTSGEGEQFF
few,TRBJ2-7,TRBV10-3,.,TGTGCCATCAGTGAGTCAGGACAGCATATCTACGAGCAGTACTTC,CAISESGQHIYEQYF
medium-sized,TRBJ2-7,TRBV13,.,TGTGCCAGCAGCTTACGTGAACACGGGAACTACGAGCAGTACTTC,CASSLREHGNYEQYF
medium-sized,TRBJ1-5,TRBV30,.,TGTGCCTGGAGTGCGGGACTGAACAATCAGCCCCAGCATTTT,CAWSAGLNNQPQHF
many,TRBJ2-4,TRBV12-3/TRBV12-4,TRBD1,TGTGCCAGCAGATCGGACAGGGGGGCCAAAAACATTCAGTACTTC,CASRSDRGAKNIQYF
.,TRBJ1-5,TRBV30,TRBD1,TGTGCCTGGAGTTCCGGGACAGTCCTTAGCAATCAGCCCCAGCATTTT,CAWSSGTVLSNQPQHF
.,TRBJ2-3,TRBV19,.,TGTGCCAGTGGCGGACGGCTTAGCACAGATACGCAGAATTTT,CASGGRLSTDTQNF
many,TRBJ1-4,TRBV3-1,TRBD1,TGTGCCAGCAGTCGACAGGGGGGAGCAACTAATGAAAAACTGTTTTTT,CASSRQGGATNEKLFF
medium-sized,TRBJ2-5,TRBV20-1,.,TGCAGTGCTAAGTCCGGCCCCACAGAGACCCAGTACTTC,CSAKSGPTETQYF
many,TRBJ2-5,TRBV5-1,.,TGCGCCAGCAGCTTGGAGGGGGTCAACCTAGCTCAAGAGACCCAGTACTTC,CASSLEGVNLAQETQYF
medium-sized,TRBJ1-2,TRBV7-7,.,TGTGCTAGCAGCTTAGTTACGGAAGCCCCAGATGGCTACACCTTC,CASSLVTEAPDGYTF
few,TRBJ2-7,TRBV25-1,.,TGTGCCAGCAGGGGGGGAAGCTCCTACGAGCAGTACTTC,CASRGGSSYEQYF
few,TRBJ2-7,TRBV19,.,TGTGCCAGTAGTATGAACCAGAGAAGCTACGAGCAGTACTTC,CASSMNQRSYEQYF
medium-sized,TRBJ2-3,TRBV2,.,TGTGCCAGCAGACGAAGGACAACAAGTATGGATACGCAGTATTTT,CASRRRTTSMDTQYF
few,TRBJ1-1,TRBV20-1,TRBD1,TGCAGTGCGATGACAGGGTCCAACTCTGAAGCTTTCTTT,CSAMTGSNSEAFF
many,TRBJ2-1,TRBV11-2,TRBD1,TGTGCCAGCAGCTCGACAGGGACCAATGAGCAGTTCTTC,CASSSTGTNEQFF